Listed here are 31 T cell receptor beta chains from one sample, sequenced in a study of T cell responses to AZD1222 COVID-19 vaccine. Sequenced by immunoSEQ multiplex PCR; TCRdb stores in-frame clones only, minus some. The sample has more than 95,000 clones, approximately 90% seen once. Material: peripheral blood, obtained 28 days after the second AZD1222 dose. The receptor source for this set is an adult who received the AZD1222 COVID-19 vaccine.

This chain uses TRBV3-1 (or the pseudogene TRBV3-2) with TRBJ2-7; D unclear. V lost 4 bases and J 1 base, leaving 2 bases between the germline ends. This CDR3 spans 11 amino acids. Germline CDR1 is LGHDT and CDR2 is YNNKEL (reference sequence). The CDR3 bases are TGTGCCAGCAGCCTGTCCTACGAGCAGTACTTC. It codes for CASSLSYEQYF.

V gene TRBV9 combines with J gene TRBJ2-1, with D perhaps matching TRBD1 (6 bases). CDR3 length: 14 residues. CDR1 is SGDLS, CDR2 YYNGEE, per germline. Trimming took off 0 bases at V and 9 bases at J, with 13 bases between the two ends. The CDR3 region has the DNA TGTGCCAGCAGCGTAGGGGACACAGGGAGTGAGCAGTTCTTC. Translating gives CASSVGDTGSEQFF.

CDR3: CASSLETGSREQFF. CDR3 sequence (DNA): TGCGCCAGCAGCTTGGAGACAGGCTCACGCGAGCAGTTCTTC. This chain uses TRBV5-1 with TRBJ2-1; perhaps TRBD1 as D (6 bases). The CDR3 spans 14 residues. Trimming took 0 bases from V and 10 from J, leaving 14 bases between them. Looked up from germline, CDR1 is SGHRS and CDR2 is YFSETQ.

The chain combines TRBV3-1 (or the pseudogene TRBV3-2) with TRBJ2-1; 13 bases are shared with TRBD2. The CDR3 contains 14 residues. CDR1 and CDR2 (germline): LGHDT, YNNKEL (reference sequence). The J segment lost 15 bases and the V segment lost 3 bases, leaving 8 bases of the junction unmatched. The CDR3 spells CASSQVTSGGARFF. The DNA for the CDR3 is TGTGCCAGCAGCCAGGTTACTAGCGGGGGGGCTCGGTTCTTC.

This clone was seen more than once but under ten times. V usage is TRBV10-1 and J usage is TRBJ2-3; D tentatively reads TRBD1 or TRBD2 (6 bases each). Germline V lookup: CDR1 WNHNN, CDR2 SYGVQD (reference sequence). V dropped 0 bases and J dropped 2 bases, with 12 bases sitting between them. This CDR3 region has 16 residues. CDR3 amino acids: CASSESTGAYTDTQYF. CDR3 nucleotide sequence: TGCGCCAGCAGTGAGTCGACGGGGGCGTACACAGATACGCAGTATTTT.

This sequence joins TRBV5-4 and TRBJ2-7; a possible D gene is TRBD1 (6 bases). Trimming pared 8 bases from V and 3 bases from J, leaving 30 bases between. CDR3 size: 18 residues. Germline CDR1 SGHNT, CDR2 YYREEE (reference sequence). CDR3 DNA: TGTGCCAGTACCCGGACAGTTAGAACCCCTGCCGAGGGCTACGAGCAGTACTTC. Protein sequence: CASTRTVRTPAEGYEQYF.

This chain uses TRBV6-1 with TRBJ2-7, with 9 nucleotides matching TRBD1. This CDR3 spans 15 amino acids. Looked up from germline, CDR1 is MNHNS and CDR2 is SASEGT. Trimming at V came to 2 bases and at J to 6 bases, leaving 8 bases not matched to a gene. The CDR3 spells CASSETGQGRVEQYF. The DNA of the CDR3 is TGTGCCAGCAGTGAAACCGGACAGGGGAGGGTCGAGCAGTACTTC.

CDR3 nucleotide sequence: TGTGCCAGCAGCTTGCTAGGGACAGGGTTGACCGGGGAGCTGTTTTTT. Protein sequence: CASSLLGTGLTGELFF. The chain joins TRBV5-6 to TRBJ2-2; TRBD1 agrees at 9 bases. Trimming took 1 base from V and 5 from J; bases not matched to a gene: 6. Germline assignment: CDR1 SGHDT and CDR2 YYEEEE. The CDR3 is 16 amino acids. Drawing the rest from reference TRBV5-6 and TRBJ2-2, the complete variable domain is DAGVTQSPTHLIKTRGQQVTLRCSPKSGHDTVSWYQQALGQGPQFIFQYYEEEERQRGNFPDRFSGHQFPNYSSELNVNALLLGDSALYLCASSLLGTGLTGELFFGEGSRLTVL.

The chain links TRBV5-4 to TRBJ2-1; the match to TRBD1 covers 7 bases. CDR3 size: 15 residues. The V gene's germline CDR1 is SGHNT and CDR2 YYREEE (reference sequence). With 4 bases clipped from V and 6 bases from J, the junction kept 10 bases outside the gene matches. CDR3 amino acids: CASSPGQPRGNEQFF. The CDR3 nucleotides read TGTGCCAGCAGCCCGGGACAGCCACGGGGCAATGAGCAGTTCTTC.

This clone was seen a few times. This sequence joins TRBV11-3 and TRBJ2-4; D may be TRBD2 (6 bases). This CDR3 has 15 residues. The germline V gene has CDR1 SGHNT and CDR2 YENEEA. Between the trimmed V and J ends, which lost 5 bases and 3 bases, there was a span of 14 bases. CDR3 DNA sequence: TGTGCCAGCAGCCCTCGTACCGGGGGCAAAAACATTCAGTACTTC. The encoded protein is CASSPRTGGKNIQYF.

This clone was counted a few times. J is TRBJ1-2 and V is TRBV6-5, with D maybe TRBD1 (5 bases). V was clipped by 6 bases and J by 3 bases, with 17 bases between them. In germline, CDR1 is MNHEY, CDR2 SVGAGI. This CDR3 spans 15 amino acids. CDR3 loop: CASRASGPGYYGYTF. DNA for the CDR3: TGTGCCAGCAGGGCATCGGGGCCAGGGTACTATGGCTACACCTTC.

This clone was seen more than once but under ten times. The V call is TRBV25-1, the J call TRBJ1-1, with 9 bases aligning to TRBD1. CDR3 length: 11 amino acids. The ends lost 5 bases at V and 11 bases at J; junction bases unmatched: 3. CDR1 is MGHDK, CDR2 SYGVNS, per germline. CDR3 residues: CASSQGTGAFF. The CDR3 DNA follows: TGTGCCAGCAGTCAAGGGACAGGGGCTTTCTTT.

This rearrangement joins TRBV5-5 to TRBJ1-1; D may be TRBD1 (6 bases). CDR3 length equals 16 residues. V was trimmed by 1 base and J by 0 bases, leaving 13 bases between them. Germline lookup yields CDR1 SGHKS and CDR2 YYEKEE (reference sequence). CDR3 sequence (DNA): TGTGCCAGCAGCTTGCCCTCGGGACACATGAACACTGAAGCTTTCTTT. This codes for CASSLPSGHMNTEAFF. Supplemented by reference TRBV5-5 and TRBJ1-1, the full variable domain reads DAGVTQSPTHLIKTRGQQVTLRCSPISGHKSVSWYQQVLGQGPQFIFQYYEKEERGRGNFPDRFSARQFPNYSSELNVNALLLGDSALYLCASSLPSGHMNTEAFFGQGTRLTVV.

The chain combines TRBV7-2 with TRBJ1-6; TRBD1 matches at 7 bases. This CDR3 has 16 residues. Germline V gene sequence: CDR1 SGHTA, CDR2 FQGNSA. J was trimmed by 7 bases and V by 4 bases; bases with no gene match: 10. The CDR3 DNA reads TGTGCCAGCAGCTCCTCCGGGACAGAACGCAATTCACCCCTCCACTTT. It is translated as CASSSSGTERNSPLHF.

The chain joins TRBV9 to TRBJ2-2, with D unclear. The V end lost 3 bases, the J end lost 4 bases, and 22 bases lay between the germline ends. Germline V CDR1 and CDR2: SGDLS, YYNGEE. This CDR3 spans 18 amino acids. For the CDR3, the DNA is TGTGCCAGCAGCGCCCCTCAGATGAATAAGCGAGGCACCGGGGAGCTGTTTTTT. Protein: CASSAPQMNKRGTGELFF.

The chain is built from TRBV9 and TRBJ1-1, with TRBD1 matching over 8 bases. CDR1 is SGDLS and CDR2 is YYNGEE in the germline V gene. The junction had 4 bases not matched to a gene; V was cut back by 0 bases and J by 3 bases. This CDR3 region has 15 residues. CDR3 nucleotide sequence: TGTGCCAGCAGCGTAGAGCCGACAGGGGACACTGAAGCTTTCTTT. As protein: CASSVEPTGDTEAFF. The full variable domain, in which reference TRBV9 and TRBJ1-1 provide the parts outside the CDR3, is DSGVTQTPKHLITATGQRVTLRCSPRSGDLSVYWYQQSLDQGLQFLIQYYNGEERAKGNILERFSAQQFPDLHSELNLSSLELGDSALYFCASSVEPTGDTEAFFGQGTRLTVV.

The CDR3 protein is CASSYSSTGNYGYTF. In DNA, the CDR3 is TGTGCCAGCAGTTACTCGTCAACAGGGAACTATGGCTACACCTTC. V is TRBV6-2 or TRBV6-3 and J is TRBJ1-2, with D possibly TRBD1 on 6 matching bases. CDR3 size: 15 residues. V was clipped by 0 bases and J by 2 bases, with 10 bases between them. Germline CDR1 MNHEY, CDR2 SVGEGT.

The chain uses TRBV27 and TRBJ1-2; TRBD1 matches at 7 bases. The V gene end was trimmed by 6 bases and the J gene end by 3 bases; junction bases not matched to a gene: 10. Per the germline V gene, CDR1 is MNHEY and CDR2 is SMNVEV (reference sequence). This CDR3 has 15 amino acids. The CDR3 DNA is TGTGCCAGCAGGGACCCTCAGGGGGAGGACTATGGCTACACCTTC. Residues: CASRDPQGEDYGYTF.

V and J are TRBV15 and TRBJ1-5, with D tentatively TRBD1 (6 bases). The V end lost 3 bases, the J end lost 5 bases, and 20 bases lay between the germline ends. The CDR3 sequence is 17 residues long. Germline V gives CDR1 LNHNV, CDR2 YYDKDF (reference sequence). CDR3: CATSSEPTGQPDQPQHF. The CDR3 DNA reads TGTGCCACCAGCAGCGAGCCGACTGGACAGCCGGATCAGCCCCAGCATTTT.

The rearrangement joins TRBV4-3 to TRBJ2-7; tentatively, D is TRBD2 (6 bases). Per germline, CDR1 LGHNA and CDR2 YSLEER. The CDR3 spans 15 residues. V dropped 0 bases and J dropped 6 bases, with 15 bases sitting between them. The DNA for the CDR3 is TGCGCCAGCAGCCAAGAGCACGGGAGACGGATCGAGCAGTACTTC. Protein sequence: CASSQEHGRRIEQYF.

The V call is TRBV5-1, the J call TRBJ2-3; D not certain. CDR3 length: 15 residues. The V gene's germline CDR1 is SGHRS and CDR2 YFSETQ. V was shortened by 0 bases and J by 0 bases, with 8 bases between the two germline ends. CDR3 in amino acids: CASSLELFSTDTQYF. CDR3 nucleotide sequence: TGCGCCAGCAGCTTGGAACTTTTTAGCACAGATACGCAGTATTTT.

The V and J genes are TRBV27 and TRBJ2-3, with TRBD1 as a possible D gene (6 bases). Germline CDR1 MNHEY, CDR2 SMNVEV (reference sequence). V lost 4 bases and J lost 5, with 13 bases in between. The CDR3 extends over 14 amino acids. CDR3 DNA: TGTGCCAGCAGTTCACTTACAGGGAAAGATACGCAGTATTTT. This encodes CASSSLTGKDTQYF.

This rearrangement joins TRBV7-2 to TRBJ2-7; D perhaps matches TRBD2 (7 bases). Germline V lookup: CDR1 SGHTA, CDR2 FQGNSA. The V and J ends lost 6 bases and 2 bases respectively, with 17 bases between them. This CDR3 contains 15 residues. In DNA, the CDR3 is TGTGCCAGCAGTAAGGGGGGGATAGGGCCCTACGAGCAGTACTTC. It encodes CASSKGGIGPYEQYF.

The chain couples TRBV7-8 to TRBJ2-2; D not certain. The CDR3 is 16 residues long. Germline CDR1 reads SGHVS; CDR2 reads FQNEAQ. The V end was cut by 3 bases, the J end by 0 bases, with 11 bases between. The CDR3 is CASSLAPPANTGELFF. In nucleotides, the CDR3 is TGTGCCAGCAGCTTGGCACCGCCGGCGAACACCGGGGAGCTGTTTTTT.

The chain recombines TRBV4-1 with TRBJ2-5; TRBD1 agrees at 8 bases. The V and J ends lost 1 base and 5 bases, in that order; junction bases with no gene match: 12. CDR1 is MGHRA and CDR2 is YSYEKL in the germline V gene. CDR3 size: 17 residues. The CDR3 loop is CASSQGGTGRWGETQYF. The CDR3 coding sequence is TGCGCCAGCAGCCAAGGGGGGACAGGTCGTTGGGGCGAGACCCAGTACTTC.

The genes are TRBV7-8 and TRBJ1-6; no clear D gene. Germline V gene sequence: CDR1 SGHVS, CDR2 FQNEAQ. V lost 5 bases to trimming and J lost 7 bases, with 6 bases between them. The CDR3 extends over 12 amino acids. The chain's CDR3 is CASSRLNSPLHF. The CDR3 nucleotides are TGTGCCAGCAGCCGACTAAATTCACCCCTCCACTTT.

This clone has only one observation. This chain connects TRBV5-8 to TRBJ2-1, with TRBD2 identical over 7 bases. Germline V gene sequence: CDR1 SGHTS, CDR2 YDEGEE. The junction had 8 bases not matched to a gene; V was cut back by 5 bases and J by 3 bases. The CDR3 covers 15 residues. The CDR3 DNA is TGTGCCAGCAGATCTTGGGTAGCGGGCTACAATGAGCAGTTCTTC. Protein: CASRSWVAGYNEQFF.

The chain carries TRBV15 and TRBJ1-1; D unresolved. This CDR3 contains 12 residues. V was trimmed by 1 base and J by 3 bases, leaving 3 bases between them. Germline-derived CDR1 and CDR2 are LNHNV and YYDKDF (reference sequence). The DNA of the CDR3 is TGTGCCACCAGCAGAGGGGACACTGAAGCTTTCTTT. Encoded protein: CATSRGDTEAFF.

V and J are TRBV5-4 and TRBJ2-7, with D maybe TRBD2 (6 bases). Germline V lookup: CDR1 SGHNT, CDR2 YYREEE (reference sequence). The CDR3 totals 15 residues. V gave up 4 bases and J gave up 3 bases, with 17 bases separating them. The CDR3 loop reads CASSVNSGSVYEQYF. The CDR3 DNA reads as TGTGCCAGCAGCGTGAATAGCGGTTCGGTCTACGAGCAGTACTTC.

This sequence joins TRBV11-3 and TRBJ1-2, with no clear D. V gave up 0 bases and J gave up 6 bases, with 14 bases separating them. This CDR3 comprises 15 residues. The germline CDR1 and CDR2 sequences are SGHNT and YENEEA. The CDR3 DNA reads TGTGCCAGCAGCTTAGATGGTTCTAAGGGAAATGGCTACACCTTC. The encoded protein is CASSLDGSKGNGYTF.

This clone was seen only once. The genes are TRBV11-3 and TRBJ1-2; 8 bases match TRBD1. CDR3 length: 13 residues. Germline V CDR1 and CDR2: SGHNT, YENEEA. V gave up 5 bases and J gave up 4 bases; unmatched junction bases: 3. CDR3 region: CASSLDRGYGYTF. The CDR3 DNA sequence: TGTGCCAGCAGCCTCGACAGGGGCTATGGCTACACCTTC.